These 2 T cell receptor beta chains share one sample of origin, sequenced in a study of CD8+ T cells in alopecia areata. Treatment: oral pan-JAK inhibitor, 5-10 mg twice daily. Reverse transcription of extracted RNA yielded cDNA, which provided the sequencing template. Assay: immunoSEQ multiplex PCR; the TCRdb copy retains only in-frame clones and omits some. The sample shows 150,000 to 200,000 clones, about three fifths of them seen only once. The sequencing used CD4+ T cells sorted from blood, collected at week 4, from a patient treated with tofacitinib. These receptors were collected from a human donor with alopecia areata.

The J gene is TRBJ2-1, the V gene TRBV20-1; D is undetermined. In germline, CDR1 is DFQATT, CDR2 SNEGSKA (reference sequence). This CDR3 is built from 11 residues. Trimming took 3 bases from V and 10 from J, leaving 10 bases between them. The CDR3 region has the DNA TGCAGTGCTAGCCGGCTAGGGGAGCAGTTCTTC. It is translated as CSASRLGEQFF.

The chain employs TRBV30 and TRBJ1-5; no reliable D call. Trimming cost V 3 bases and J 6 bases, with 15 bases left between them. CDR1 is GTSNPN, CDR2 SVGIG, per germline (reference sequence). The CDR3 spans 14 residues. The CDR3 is CAWSWARRGQPQHF. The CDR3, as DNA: TGTGCCTGGAGCTGGGCCCGACGGGGTCAGCCCCAGCATTTT.